This TCR beta chain was found in a study of blood T cell repertoires in COVID-19. Study background: PBMCs, B-cell-depleted T cells, or T cells were the source of the cDNA or gDNA that made up the material.

Original processing methods: Amplification from reference gene primers served as the basis for estimated nucleated cell counts. Generated by immunoSEQ multiplex PCR, the TCRdb table keeps only in-frame clones and is missing some. V and J calls and clone size are those listed in that table; D and trimming were worked out from the DNA. This table holds tens of thousands of clones, more than 75% found once. Trimming removed 6 bases from V and 4 bases from J; junction bases left unmatched: 7. Germline CDR1 reads LNHDA; CDR2 reads SQIVND (reference sequence). The CDR3 runs to 14 residues. The sequence was obtained from a woman of 80 years or more with active COVID-19. The source material was peripheral blood. The chain employs TRBV19 and TRBJ2-3, with 7 bases lining up with TRBD2. CDR3 coding DNA: TGTGCCAGTAGCCTTCGGGGGGTGGCAGATACGCAGTATTTT. Protein product: CASSLRGVADTQYF. Supplemented by reference TRBV19 and TRBJ2-3, the full variable domain reads DGGITQSPKYLFRKEGQNVTLSCEQNLNHDAMYWYRQDPGQGLRLIYYSQIVNDFQKGDIAEGYSVSREKKESFPLTVTSAQKNPTAFYLCASSLRGVADTQYFGPGTRLTVL.